This is a list of T cell receptor beta chains from one sample in a study of OX40 agonist ivuxolimab in advanced cancers. Assay used: immunoSEQ multiplex PCR; TCRdb lists only in-frame clones, some missing. The table has 60,000 to 75,000 clones, about 90% seen once. This material consisted of CD4+ or CD8+ T cells sorted from blood, taken in a trial of the OX40 agonist ivuxolimab. Receptor source: an adult with an advanced solid tumor such as melanoma, head and neck, liver or kidney cancer. CDR3s include the opening cysteine and the closing phenylalanine or tryptophan. D genes are given only for firm matches. Size values are once, few and many counts, or a class for expanded clones, and some rows have none.

clone_size j_call cdr3_length v_call d_call cdr3_nt cdr3_aa
- TRBJ1-4 19 TRBV11-2 TRBD1 TGTGCCAGCAGCTTAGTGGCAGGGGGACGGGCTGCAACTAATGAAAAACTGTTTTTT CASSLVAGGRAATNEKLFF
- TRBJ1-4 16 TRBV13 TRBD1 TGTGCCAGCAGCTCAGGGACAGGGGGCCAAGGAGAAAAACTGTTTTTT CASSSGTGGQGEKLFF
- TRBJ2-2 15 TRBV5-4 TRBD2 TGTGCCAGCAGCTTGAACCTAGCGGGAGGGGGGGAGCTGTTTTTT CASSLNLAGGGELFF
- TRBJ2-3 13 TRBV19 - TGTGCCAGTAGTACACAGGGCACAGATACGCAGTATTTT CASSTQGTDTQYF
- TRBJ2-1 15 TRBV6-5 TRBD2 TGTGCCAGCAGTTACGAGGGTAGCGGGGGGATGAGTGAGTTCTTC CASSYEGSGGMSEFF
- TRBJ2-2 15 TRBV11-1 TRBD2 TGTGCCAGCAGCCCTCTAGCGGGGGGACGCGGGGAGCTGTTTTTT CASSPLAGGRGELFF
- TRBJ2-1 15 TRBV11-3 TRBD2 TGTGCCAGCAGCTTAGGGACTAGCGGGTTCAATGAGCAGTTCTTC CASSLGTSGFNEQFF
- TRBJ2-5 15 TRBV25-1 TRBD2 TGTGCCAGCAGCCCTCTAGCGGGGGTGAGAGAGACCCAGTACTTC CASSPLAGVRETQYF
- TRBJ2-3 15 TRBV7-2 TRBD1 TGTGCCAGCAGCCCCCGGACAGGGAGCACAGATACGCAGTATTTT CASSPRTGSTDTQYF
few TRBJ2-3 13 TRBV5-4 - TGTGCCAGCAGCTTGTCTGAGGCAGATACGCAGTATTTT CASSLSEADTQYF
- TRBJ2-5 17 TRBV9 - TGTGCCAGCAGCGTCCAGCCCAAGGCGGGTTCGCAAGAGACCCAGTACTTC CASSVQPKAGSQETQYF
- TRBJ2-7 13 TRBV9 - TGTGCCAGCAGCCGGACTGACACCTACGAGCAGTACTTC CASSRTDTYEQYF
- TRBJ2-5 13 TRBV5-4 - TGTGCCAGCAGCTCCGCCAGAGAAGAGACCCAGTACTTC CASSSAREETQYF
- TRBJ1-3 16 TRBV30 - TGTGCCTGGAGAGCTACGCAGGGGAGCTCTGGAAACACCATATATTTT CAWRATQGSSGNTIYF
once TRBJ2-7 15 TRBV10-1 TRBD2 TGCGCCAGCAGTCAACTAGCGGGAGTCGACGACGAGCAGTACTTC CASSQLAGVDDEQYF
once TRBJ2-2 14 TRBV7-7 - TGTGCCAGCAGCTTAGATATTTTCACCGGGGAGCTGTTTTTT CASSLDIFTGELFF
- TRBJ1-4 15 TRBV28 - TGTGCCAGCAGTCCCCATAAGGGAGGAAGGGAAAAACTGTTTTTT CASSPHKGGREKLFF
once TRBJ1-2 12 TRBV5-4 - TGTGCCAGCAGCTTTGACAGCTATGGCTACACCTTC CASSFDSYGYTF
- TRBJ2-3 18 TRBV25-1 TRBD1 TGTGCCAGCAGTGATACGCACGGACAGGGAGCATACACAGATACGCAGTATTTT CASSDTHGQGAYTDTQYF
- TRBJ2-7 15 TRBV5-6 TRBD1 TGTGCCAGCAGCGGTTTAGGGACAGGGGATGGCGAGCAGTACTTC CASSGLGTGDGEQYF
- TRBJ2-1 13 TRBV5-1 TRBD2 TGCGCCAGCAGCCGAGGGACTAGCGATGAGCAGTTCTTC CASSRGTSDEQFF
- TRBJ1-1 14 TRBV5-6 TRBD1 TGTGCCAGCAGCTACAGGGGGAGAGGCACTGAAGCTTTCTTT CASSYRGRGTEAFF
- TRBJ1-6 15 TRBV7-8 - TGTGCCAGCAGCTTAAAGAGCGGTGGGTATTCACCCCTCCACTTT CASSLKSGGYSPLHF
- TRBJ1-5 13 TRBV6-6 TRBD1 TGTGCCAGCAGTCAGACAGGGCTTCAGCCCCAGCATTTT CASSQTGLQPQHF
few TRBJ1-6 17 TRBV27 - TGTGCCAGCAGTTTATCGCCAGGGGTGATTTTGAATTCACCCCTCCACTTT CASSLSPGVILNSPLHF
- TRBJ2-5 15 TRBV28 TRBD2 TGTGCCAGCAGCTCAAGACTAGCGGGGGGCGGGACCCAGTACTTC CASSSRLAGGGTQYF
- TRBJ2-7 15 TRBV28 TRBD2 TGTGCCAGCAGCTCCACCGGGACTAGCGGCTACGAGCAGTACTTC CASSSTGTSGYEQYF
few TRBJ1-6 17 TRBV7-6 TRBD1 TGTGCCAGCAGCTTGGCCCCAGGGGGCGTAATGAATTCACCCCTCCACTTT CASSLAPGGVMNSPLHF
- TRBJ1-2 14 TRBV27 - TGTGCCAGCAGTTCGCCCTACGGAGGATATGGCTACACCTTC CASSSPYGGYGYTF
- TRBJ2-6 17 TRBV6-7 TRBD1 TGTGCCAGCAGTTCAAGGACAGGGGGCTCTGGGGCCAACGTCCTGACTTTC CASSSRTGGSGANVLTF
- TRBJ2-5 13 TRBV6-5 TRBD2 TGTGCCAGCCTCGGACTAGCAGGGGAGACCCAGTACTTC CASLGLAGETQYF
- TRBJ2-7 14 TRBV18 - TGTGCCAGCTCACCACAGGCTAAAGCCTACGAGCAGTACTTC CASSPQAKAYEQYF
- TRBJ1-2 14 TRBV2 - TGTGCCAGCATCAGAGGCAGGGAAGGTTATGGCTACACCTTC CASIRGREGYGYTF
- TRBJ2-1 11 TRBV30 - TGTGCCTGGACCCTGGGGCGTGAGCAGTTCTTC CAWTLGREQFF
- TRBJ1-2 15 TRBV18 - TGTGCCAGCTCCCCCCCTCAGAGGCCTTCCTATGGCTACACCTTC CASSPPQRPSYGYTF
- TRBJ1-1 17 TRBV4-3 TRBD1 TGCGCCAGCAGCCAAGTCAAGACAGGGGGGGGAGACACTGAAGCTTTCTTT CASSQVKTGGGDTEAFF
- TRBJ2-5 15 TRBV2 - TGTGCCAGCAGGACCTACGGGGTACCACAAGAGACCCAGTACTTC CASRTYGVPQETQYF
- TRBJ2-7 12 TRBV18 - TGTGCCAGCTCACCAAGTTCCTACGAGCAGTACTTC CASSPSSYEQYF
- TRBJ2-3 17 TRBV25-1 TRBD1 TGTGCCAGCAGTGAACCCGAAACAGGGGGAGTCACAGATACGCAGTATTTT CASSEPETGGVTDTQYF
once TRBJ1-6 16 TRBV6-6 TRBD1 TGTGCCAGCAGTTACAGCGGACAGGGGGATAATTCACCCCTCCACTTT CASSYSGQGDNSPLHF
- TRBJ2-1 17 TRBV30 - TGTGCCTGGAGTGTTGACTTAGGTCCCCCCTACTACAATGAGCAGTTCTTC CAWSVDLGPPYYNEQFF
- TRBJ2-1 16 TRBV4-3 TRBD2 TGCGCCAGCAGCCAAGAAACGGGGGGGCCGAGGAATGAGCAGTTCTTC CASSQETGGPRNEQFF
- TRBJ2-7 15 TRBV7-2 TRBD1 TGTGCCAGCAGCTCCGGACAGGGGGGTGGATACGAGCAGTACTTC CASSSGQGGGYEQYF